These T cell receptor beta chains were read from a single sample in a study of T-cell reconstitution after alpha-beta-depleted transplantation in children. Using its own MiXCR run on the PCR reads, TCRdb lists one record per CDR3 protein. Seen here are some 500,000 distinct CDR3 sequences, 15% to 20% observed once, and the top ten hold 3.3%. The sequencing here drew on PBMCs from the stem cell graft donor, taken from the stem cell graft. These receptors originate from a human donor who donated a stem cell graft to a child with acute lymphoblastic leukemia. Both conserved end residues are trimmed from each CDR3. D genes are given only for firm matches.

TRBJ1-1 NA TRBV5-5 ASSFPRAGTEAF
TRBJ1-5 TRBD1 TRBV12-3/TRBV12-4 ASSDRGLEPQH
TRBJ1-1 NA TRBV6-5 ASRLQGSGPTEAF
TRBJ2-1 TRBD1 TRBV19 ASSVPDRGKGEQF
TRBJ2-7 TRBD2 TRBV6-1 ASSEARVAGGPRLRYEQY
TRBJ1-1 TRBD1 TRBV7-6 ASSGTGVEAF
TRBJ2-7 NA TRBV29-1 SVEGPGYEQY
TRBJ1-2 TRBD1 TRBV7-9 ASSSRPTGNYGYT
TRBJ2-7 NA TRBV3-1 ASSRDNVAYEQY
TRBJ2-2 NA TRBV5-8 ASSSFSTLYTGELF
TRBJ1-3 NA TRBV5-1 ASSLSGNLGGNTIY
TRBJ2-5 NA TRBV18 ASSPLTEEETQY
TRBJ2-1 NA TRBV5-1 ASQVAEDPYNEQF
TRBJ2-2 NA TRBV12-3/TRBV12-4 CQEDANTGELF
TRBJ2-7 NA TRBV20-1 SARDHGRYEQY
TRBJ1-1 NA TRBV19 ASSRLENTEAF
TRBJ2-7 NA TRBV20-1 SAIPHSYEQY
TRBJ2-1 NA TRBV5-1 ASSLGDAGNNEQF
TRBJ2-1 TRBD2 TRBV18 ASSPYSGVSYNEQF
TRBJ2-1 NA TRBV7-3 ASSVDHNEQF
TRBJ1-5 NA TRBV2 ASSVWGVDQPQH
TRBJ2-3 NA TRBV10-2 ASSETPLGRTDTQY
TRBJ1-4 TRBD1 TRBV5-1 ASSSTGTGNFRIRNEKLF
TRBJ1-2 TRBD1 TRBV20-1 SARDTGQGRFGYT
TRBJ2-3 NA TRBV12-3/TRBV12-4 ASVPWGSTDTQY
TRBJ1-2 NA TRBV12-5 ASGFSSDRTDNGYT
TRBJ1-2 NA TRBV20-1 SAWWVDRYGYT
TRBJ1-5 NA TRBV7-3 ASTEAPNQPQH
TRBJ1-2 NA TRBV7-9 ASSWGSPRPGYGYT